The rows below give T cell receptor beta chains drawn from one sample of a study of control samples from healthy donors and cancer patients. Measured with immunoSEQ multiplex PCR; TCRdb has only the in-frame clones, and not every one. The sample includes around 120,000 clones, around 90% of them seen just once. Sequenced input: blood. These receptors were collected from an older woman in good health. Both conserved end residues are part of each CDR3. The D gene is left open where the match is weak. Rows give clone size only sometimes, using once, few, many, or a class for an expanded clone.

j_call: TRBJ1-5
d_call: NA
v_call: TRBV11-2
clone_size: NA
cdr3_aa: CASSLGGSGQPQHF
cdr3_nt: TGTGCCAGCAGCTTGGGGGGTTCGGGACAGCCCCAGCATTTT

j_call: TRBJ1-1
d_call: NA
v_call: TRBV18
clone_size: NA
cdr3_aa: CASSPRPSSDTEAFF
cdr3_nt: TGTGCCAGCTCACCGAGGCCGTCCTCGGACACTGAAGCTTTCTTT

j_call: TRBJ2-3
d_call: NA
v_call: TRBV5-4
clone_size: NA
cdr3_aa: CASSYGSGDTDTQYF
cdr3_nt: TGTGCCAGCAGCTACGGGTCGGGGGACACAGATACGCAGTATTTT

j_call: TRBJ1-6
d_call: NA
v_call: TRBV5-5
clone_size: once
cdr3_aa: CASSLVPGGIRPLHF
cdr3_nt: TGTGCCAGCAGCTTGGTCCCCGGGGGAATTCGGCCCCTCCACTTT

j_call: TRBJ1-1
d_call: NA
v_call: TRBV5-4
clone_size: once
cdr3_aa: CASTPLQGISPPEAFF
cdr3_nt: TGTGCCAGCACTCCGCTTCAGGGGATTAGCCCACCTGAAGCTTTCTTT

j_call: TRBJ2-3
d_call: TRBD2
v_call: TRBV6-1
clone_size: NA
cdr3_aa: CASSEKVAGANTQYF
cdr3_nt: TGTGCCAGCAGTGAAAAGGTAGCGGGGGCGAATACGCAGTATTTT

j_call: TRBJ2-3
d_call: TRBD2
v_call: TRBV4-1
clone_size: once
cdr3_aa: CASSQQRGPSGGETSTDTQYF
cdr3_nt: TGCGCCAGCAGCCAGCAGAGGGGACCTAGCGGGGGGGAGACTAGCACAGATACGCAGTATTTT

j_call: TRBJ1-2
d_call: NA
v_call: TRBV7-9
clone_size: NA
cdr3_aa: CASSFSDGDADYGYTF
cdr3_nt: TGTGCCAGCAGCTTTTCGGACGGGGATGCGGACTATGGCTACACCTTC

j_call: TRBJ1-1
d_call: TRBD1
v_call: TRBV7-9
clone_size: NA
cdr3_aa: CASSPRTGLGEAFF
cdr3_nt: TGTGCCAGCAGCCCAAGGACAGGGTTGGGTGAAGCTTTCTTT

j_call: TRBJ2-3
d_call: NA
v_call: TRBV7-2
clone_size: once
cdr3_aa: CASSRQTGTDTQYF
cdr3_nt: TGTGCCAGCAGCAGACAGACGGGCACAGATACGCAGTATTTT

j_call: TRBJ2-7
d_call: NA
v_call: TRBV27
clone_size: NA
cdr3_aa: CASKLWAEVYEQYF
cdr3_nt: TGTGCCAGCAAGCTCTGGGCGGAGGTCTACGAGCAGTACTTC

j_call: TRBJ2-2
d_call: NA
v_call: TRBV7-3
clone_size: NA
cdr3_aa: CASSYGGTGELFF
cdr3_nt: TGTGCCAGCAGCTACGGAGGGACCGGGGAGCTGTTTTTT

j_call: TRBJ1-1
d_call: NA
v_call: TRBV2
clone_size: NA
cdr3_aa: CARSRANTEAFF
cdr3_nt: TGTGCCAGATCAAGGGCGAACACTGAAGCTTTCTTT

j_call: TRBJ2-2
d_call: NA
v_call: TRBV4-3
clone_size: NA
cdr3_aa: CASSQDMGGELFF
cdr3_nt: TGCGCCAGCAGCCAAGATATGGGCGGGGAGCTGTTTTTT

j_call: TRBJ1-1
d_call: TRBD1
v_call: TRBV11-2
clone_size: NA
cdr3_aa: CASSLGPRTGVETEAFF
cdr3_nt: TGTGCCAGCAGCTTAGGCCCCCGGACAGGGGTAGAGACTGAAGCTTTCTTT

j_call: TRBJ2-7
d_call: TRBD1
v_call: TRBV27
clone_size: NA
cdr3_aa: CAGSFGQGVYEQYF
cdr3_nt: TGTGCCGGCAGTTTCGGCCAGGGGGTATACGAGCAGTACTTC

j_call: TRBJ2-1
d_call: TRBD1
v_call: TRBV18
clone_size: NA
cdr3_aa: CASSPPTGGTGEQFF
cdr3_nt: TGTGCCAGCTCACCACCGACAGGGGGCACGGGTGAGCAGTTCTTC

j_call: TRBJ1-2
d_call: NA
v_call: TRBV18
clone_size: NA
cdr3_aa: CASSPSGGNGYTF
cdr3_nt: TGTGCCAGCTCACCATCGGGTGGGAATGGCTACACCTTC

j_call: TRBJ1-3
d_call: NA
v_call: TRBV12-3/TRBV12-4
clone_size: NA
cdr3_aa: CASGRGDTIYF
cdr3_nt: TGTGCCAGTGGCAGGGGAGACACCATATATTTT

j_call: TRBJ1-5
d_call: TRBD1
v_call: TRBV10-3
clone_size: NA
cdr3_aa: CAISESTGYNQPQHF
cdr3_nt: TGTGCCATCAGTGAGTCGACAGGGTATAATCAGCCCCAGCATTTT

j_call: TRBJ2-7
d_call: NA
v_call: TRBV14
clone_size: NA
cdr3_aa: CASSQGGEQYF
cdr3_nt: TGTGCCAGCAGCCAAGGCGGCGAGCAGTACTTC

j_call: TRBJ1-2
d_call: TRBD1
v_call: TRBV9
clone_size: NA
cdr3_aa: CASSAGTGFGYTF
cdr3_nt: TGTGCCAGCAGCGCGGGGACAGGGTTTGGCTACACCTTC

j_call: TRBJ1-1
d_call: TRBD1
v_call: TRBV18
clone_size: NA
cdr3_aa: CASSPGQGLQNTEAFF
cdr3_nt: TGTGCCAGCTCACCCGGACAGGGGCTACAGAACACTGAAGCTTTCTTT

j_call: TRBJ1-4
d_call: NA
v_call: TRBV21-1
clone_size: NA
cdr3_aa: CASSKAAGLGEKLFF
cdr3_nt: TGTGCCAGCAGCAAAGCGGCCGGACTGGGGGAAAAACTGTTTTTT

j_call: TRBJ2-7
d_call: NA
v_call: TRBV13
clone_size: NA
cdr3_aa: CASSTSRRVSSF
cdr3_nt: TGTGCCAGCAGCACTTCTCGACGGGTGAGTAGCTTC

j_call: TRBJ1-1
d_call: TRBD1
v_call: TRBV15
clone_size: once
cdr3_aa: CAVGDRDTEAFF
cdr3_nt: TGTGCCGTGGGAGACAGGGACACTGAAGCTTTCTTT

j_call: TRBJ2-3
d_call: NA
v_call: TRBV13
clone_size: NA
cdr3_aa: CASGSPIADTQYF
cdr3_nt: TGTGCCAGCGGCAGCCCTATCGCAGATACGCAGTATTTT

j_call: TRBJ2-3
d_call: NA
v_call: TRBV3-1/TRBV3-2
clone_size: once
cdr3_aa: CASSLRSGGAPDTQYF
cdr3_nt: TGTGCCAGCAGCCTTCGCAGTGGGGGGGCCCCAGATACGCAGTATTTT

j_call: TRBJ1-2
d_call: TRBD1
v_call: TRBV19
clone_size: once
cdr3_aa: CASSIAPQGTNYGYTF
cdr3_nt: TGTGCCAGTAGTATAGCCCCACAGGGGACTAACTATGGCTACACCTTC

j_call: TRBJ2-5
d_call: NA
v_call: TRBV15
clone_size: NA
cdr3_aa: CATSRDGGPTETQYF
cdr3_nt: TGTGCCACCAGCAGAGATGGGGGGCCTACGGAGACCCAGTACTTC

j_call: TRBJ1-1
d_call: NA
v_call: TRBV7-9
clone_size: NA
cdr3_aa: CASRQRAGGGEAFF
cdr3_nt: TGTGCCAGCAGACAGAGGGCGGGGGGTGGTGAAGCTTTCTTT

j_call: TRBJ1-2
d_call: TRBD1
v_call: TRBV27
clone_size: NA
cdr3_aa: CASSSRDSNYGYTF
cdr3_nt: TGTGCCAGCAGTTCCCGGGACAGTAACTATGGCTACACCTTC

j_call: TRBJ2-3
d_call: NA
v_call: TRBV5-6
clone_size: once
cdr3_aa: CASSLAGEDTQYF
cdr3_nt: TGTGCCAGCAGCTTGGCCGGGGAAGATACGCAGTATTTT

j_call: TRBJ2-7
d_call: NA
v_call: TRBV6-5
clone_size: NA
cdr3_aa: CASSYTGVEQYF
cdr3_nt: TGTGCCAGCAGTTACACCGGGGTAGAGCAGTACTTC

j_call: TRBJ1-1
d_call: NA
v_call: TRBV5-1
clone_size: NA
cdr3_aa: CASREGGDRANTEAFF
cdr3_nt: TGCGCCAGCAGGGAGGGTGGGGATAGGGCAAACACTGAAGCTTTCTTT

j_call: TRBJ2-3
d_call: NA
v_call: TRBV10-1
clone_size: NA
cdr3_aa: CASSDGGSTDTQYF
cdr3_nt: TGCGCCAGCAGTGACGGCGGGAGCACAGATACGCAGTATTTT

j_call: TRBJ1-2
d_call: NA
v_call: TRBV7-2
clone_size: once
cdr3_aa: CASSLGLGGYTF
cdr3_nt: TGTGCCAGCAGCCTGGGGCTCGGTGGCTACACCTTC

j_call: TRBJ2-2
d_call: NA
v_call: TRBV5-1
clone_size: NA
cdr3_aa: CASSLVPGVNTGELFF
cdr3_nt: TGCGCCAGCAGCTTGGTCCCAGGAGTGAACACCGGGGAGCTGTTTTTT

j_call: TRBJ2-1
d_call: NA
v_call: TRBV7-2
clone_size: NA
cdr3_aa: CASSLGRDHEQFF
cdr3_nt: TGTGCCAGCAGCTTAGGCAGGGACCATGAGCAGTTCTTC

j_call: TRBJ2-5
d_call: TRBD2
v_call: TRBV5-1
clone_size: NA
cdr3_aa: CASSRWGGGVQETQYF
cdr3_nt: TGCGCCAGCAGCCGGTGGGGCGGGGGGGTCCAAGAGACCCAGTACTTC

j_call: TRBJ1-5
d_call: NA
v_call: TRBV19
clone_size: NA
cdr3_aa: CASSTTWNQPQHF
cdr3_nt: TGTGCCAGTAGTACCACTTGGAATCAGCCCCAGCATTTT

j_call: TRBJ2-1
d_call: TRBD2
v_call: TRBV5-4
clone_size: NA
cdr3_aa: CASSSPGGGGRNEQFF
cdr3_nt: TGTGCCAGCAGCTCTCCAGGCGGCGGGGGGCGGAATGAGCAGTTCTTC

j_call: TRBJ1-5
d_call: TRBD1
v_call: TRBV19
clone_size: NA
cdr3_aa: CASSMTGVRNQPQHF
cdr3_nt: TGTGCCAGTAGCATGACAGGGGTACGCAATCAGCCCCAGCATTTT

j_call: TRBJ2-6
d_call: NA
v_call: TRBV15
clone_size: NA
cdr3_aa: CATSRGPGSSGANVLTF
cdr3_nt: TGTGCCACCAGCAGAGGGCCCGGAAGCTCTGGGGCCAACGTCCTGACTTTC

j_call: TRBJ1-1
d_call: NA
v_call: TRBV6-2/TRBV6-3
clone_size: NA
cdr3_aa: CASSYSLWTEAFF
cdr3_nt: TGTGCCAGCAGTTACTCCTTATGGACTGAAGCTTTCTTT

j_call: TRBJ2-3
d_call: NA
v_call: TRBV12-5
clone_size: NA
cdr3_aa: CASGPQGSNQPQYF
cdr3_nt: TGTGCTAGTGGCCCCCAAGGGAGCAATCAGCCCCAGTATTTT

j_call: TRBJ2-1
d_call: NA
v_call: TRBV11-3
clone_size: NA
cdr3_aa: CASSPRRGREQFF
cdr3_nt: TGTGCCAGCAGCCCCCGGAGGGGTCGAGAGCAGTTCTTC

j_call: TRBJ2-7
d_call: NA
v_call: TRBV9
clone_size: once
cdr3_aa: CASSADTTEYEQYF
cdr3_nt: TGTGCCAGCAGCGCAGACACGACCGAGTACGAGCAGTACTTC

j_call: TRBJ1-2
d_call: NA
v_call: TRBV12-3/TRBV12-4
clone_size: NA
cdr3_aa: CASNWGGEGYTF
cdr3_nt: TGTGCCAGCAATTGGGGTGGGGAAGGCTACACCTTC

j_call: TRBJ2-5
d_call: NA
v_call: TRBV2
clone_size: NA
cdr3_aa: CASSDGPLGQETQYF
cdr3_nt: TGTGCCAGCAGTGATGGTCCTCTGGGGCAAGAGACCCAGTACTTC

j_call: TRBJ1-6
d_call: TRBD1
v_call: TRBV19
clone_size: NA
cdr3_aa: CASIDRANSYNSPLHF
cdr3_nt: TGTGCCAGTATTGACAGGGCAAACTCCTATAATTCACCCCTCCACTTT

j_call: TRBJ1-2
d_call: TRBD1
v_call: TRBV28
clone_size: few
cdr3_aa: CASSLSGQGVYGYTF
cdr3_nt: TGTGCCAGCAGTTTGTCGGGACAGGGCGTCTATGGCTACACCTTC

j_call: TRBJ1-1
d_call: NA
v_call: TRBV11-1
clone_size: NA
cdr3_aa: CASSLVVLGNTEAFF
cdr3_nt: TGTGCCAGCAGCTTAGTTGTCTTGGGGAACACTGAAGCTTTCTTT

j_call: TRBJ1-1
d_call: TRBD1
v_call: TRBV4-1
clone_size: NA
cdr3_aa: CASSINRGTEAFF
cdr3_nt: TGCGCCAGCAGCATAAACAGGGGAACTGAAGCTTTCTTT

j_call: TRBJ1-2
d_call: NA
v_call: TRBV5-1
clone_size: NA
cdr3_aa: CASSLGQGGSYTF
cdr3_nt: TGCGCCAGCAGCTTGGGTCAGGGAGGTAGCTACACCTTC